This T cell receptor (beta chain) was recovered during a study of T cell clonality in common variable immunodeficiency (dated by TCRdb to the mid-2010s). This clone has ten or more counts. The target of this receptor is not known. Read data end 3 residues before the CDR3 end; the end is taken from the germline J gene. From the cysteine up to the phenylalanine, the CDR3 has a length of 14 residues. Only the CDR3 bases that were read are kept: 33 of them, in frame from base 1. Ends trimmed: V by 6 bases, J by 3 bases; bases unmatched to a gene: 4. The germline V gene (reference sequence) sets CDR1 to SEHNR and CDR2 to FQNEAQ. Here is what the overall study found, with its caveats: TCRbeta clonality was higher in CVID subjects than in healthy controls (t-test p = 0.018), and the increase was most characteristic of about a third of subjects. Fewer deletions and N-nucleotide insertions were reportedly observed in CVID TCRbeta sequences, and highly modified clones with 13 or more V deletions were reportedly absent from CVID TCRbeta sequences. Correlations of repertoire features with clinical complications were constrained by heterogeneity among patients within the CVID cohort. Even though DNA input was equal, the average per sample came to approximately 74,000 unique sequences for controls compared with around 32,000 for CVID samples. According to the authors, finding the cause of the higher clonality in CVID would require sequencing the repertoires of T cell subpopulations. Healthy controls shared more TCRbeta clones with each other than CVID subjects shared among themselves (p < 0.0001).

For sequencing input, CVID and control samples contributed equivalent amounts of genomic DNA. For every sample, a 60 bp segment covering the rearranged TCRbeta CDR3 region was amplified and then sequenced. The immunoSEQ assay, a bias-corrected multiplex PCR with high-throughput sequencing, was employed for TCRbeta amplification. Per the authors' processing: Every unique nucleotide sequence was considered a clone and was annotated with V, D and J genes, copy number and frequency. Sequences were labeled productive if in frame, and non-productive if out of frame or containing stop codons. As previously described, clonality was calculated on the basis of Shannon's entropy. The predicted amino acid sequences of productive clones were used to derive mean CDR3 Kyte-Doolittle hydropathy. Scaled V gene usage was hierarchically clustered using Manhattan distance and complete linkage with the R hclust function. Sharing of clones by CDR3 amino acid sequence was evaluated through resampling of 12 repertoires per group over 100 rounds. The repertoires were searched for 70 published EBV-specific and approximately 250 published CMV-specific TCRbeta sequences. A couple of CVID samples that yielded fewer than 10,000 sequences were excluded from the analysis, so approximately 38 CVID repertoires were retained. TCRdb re-hosts the immuneACCESS table, in-frame sequences only. Its copies lack some clones; in the studies checked, an unresolved V gene accounts for under half of them, and the cause for the rest is not known. That table is the source of V, J and clone size, and D and trimming were worked out from the DNA. The table notes approximately 34,000 clones here, none of them singletons. The ten largest account for less than 4.5% of the sample.

Most CVID patients and most healthy controls were of Caucasian heritage. From each donor, roughly 4.5 to 8 ml of heparinized peripheral whole blood was collected. Genomic DNA from adults with common variable immune deficiency (CVID) and from healthy adult controls was the source for sequencing TCRbeta CDR3 repertoires. A total of around 22 healthy adult volunteers (about 12 female and 10 male; age range about 23 to 75 years, mean age about 32) were included in the control group. Diluted blood was density-centrifuged over Hypaque 1077 or Ficoll-Paque to isolate peripheral blood mononuclear cells. Genomic DNA was extracted from unsorted mononuclear cells by Qiagen column purification or by a centrifugation-based method.

In this chain, TRBV7-9 is recombined with TRBJ2-5; 10 middle bases align to TRBD2. Source material: peripheral blood mononuclear cells. This receptor was obtained from a person aged 18 to 70 in good health. The CDR3 region: CASSASGREETQYF. CDR3 DNA (partial): TGTGCCAGCAGTGCGAGCGGGAGGGAAGAGACC.